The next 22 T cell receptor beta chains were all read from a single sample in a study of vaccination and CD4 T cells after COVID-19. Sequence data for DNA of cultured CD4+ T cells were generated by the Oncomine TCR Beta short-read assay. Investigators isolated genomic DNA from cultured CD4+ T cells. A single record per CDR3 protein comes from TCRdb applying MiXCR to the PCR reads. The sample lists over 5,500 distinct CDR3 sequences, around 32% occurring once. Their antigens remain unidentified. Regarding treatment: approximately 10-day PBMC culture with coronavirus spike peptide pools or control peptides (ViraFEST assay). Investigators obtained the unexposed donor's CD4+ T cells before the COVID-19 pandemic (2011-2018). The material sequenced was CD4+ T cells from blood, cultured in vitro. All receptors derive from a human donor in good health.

In nucleotides, the CDR3 is TGCGCCAGCAGCCAAGAGGGGGACCCACGCACAGATACGCAGTATTTT. The encoded protein is CASSQEGDPRTDTQYF. This chain links TRBV4-3 with TRBJ2-3, with D perhaps given as TRBD1 or TRBD2 (5 bases each). The CDR3 covers 16 residues. CDR1 and CDR2 from the germline V gene are LGHNA and YSLEER. V shed 0 bases and J shed 1 base, with 11 bases lying between them.

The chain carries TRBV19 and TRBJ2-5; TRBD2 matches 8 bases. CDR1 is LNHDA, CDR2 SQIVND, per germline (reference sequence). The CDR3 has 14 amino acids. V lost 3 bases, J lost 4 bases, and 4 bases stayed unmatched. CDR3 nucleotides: TGTGCCAGTAGTATCGGGGGGGGAGGAGAGACCCAGTACTTC. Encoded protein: CASSIGGGGETQYF.

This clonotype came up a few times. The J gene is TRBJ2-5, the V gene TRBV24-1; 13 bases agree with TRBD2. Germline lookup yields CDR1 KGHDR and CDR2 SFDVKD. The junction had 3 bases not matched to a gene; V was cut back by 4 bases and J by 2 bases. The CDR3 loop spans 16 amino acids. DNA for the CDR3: TGTGCCACCAGTGACCCACTAGCGGGAGGGCAAGAGACCCAGTACTTC. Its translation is CATSDPLAGGQETQYF.

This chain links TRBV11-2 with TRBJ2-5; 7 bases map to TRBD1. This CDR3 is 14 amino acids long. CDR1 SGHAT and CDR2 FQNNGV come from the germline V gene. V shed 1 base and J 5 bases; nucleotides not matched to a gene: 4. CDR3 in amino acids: CASSLGGQLETQYF. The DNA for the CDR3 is TGTGCCAGCAGCTTAGGGGGACAGTTGGAGACCCAGTACTTC.

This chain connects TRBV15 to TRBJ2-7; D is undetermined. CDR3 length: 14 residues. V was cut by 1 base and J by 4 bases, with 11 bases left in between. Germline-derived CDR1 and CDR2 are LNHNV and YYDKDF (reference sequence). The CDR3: CATSRALDGYEQYF. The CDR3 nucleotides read TGTGCCACCAGCAGAGCTCTAGACGGTTACGAGCAGTACTTC.

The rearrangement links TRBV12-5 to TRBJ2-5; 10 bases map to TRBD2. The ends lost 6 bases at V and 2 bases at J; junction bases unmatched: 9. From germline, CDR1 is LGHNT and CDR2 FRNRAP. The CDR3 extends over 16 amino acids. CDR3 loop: CASGPGASGGQETQYF. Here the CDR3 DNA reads TGTGCTAGTGGACCGGGGGCTAGCGGGGGTCAAGAGACCCAGTACTTC.

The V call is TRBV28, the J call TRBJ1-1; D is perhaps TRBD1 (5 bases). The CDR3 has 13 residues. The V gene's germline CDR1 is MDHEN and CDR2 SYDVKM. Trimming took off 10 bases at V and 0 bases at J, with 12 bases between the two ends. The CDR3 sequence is CATQGRMNTEAFF. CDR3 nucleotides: TGTGCCACTCAGGGACGCATGAACACTGAAGCTTTCTTT.

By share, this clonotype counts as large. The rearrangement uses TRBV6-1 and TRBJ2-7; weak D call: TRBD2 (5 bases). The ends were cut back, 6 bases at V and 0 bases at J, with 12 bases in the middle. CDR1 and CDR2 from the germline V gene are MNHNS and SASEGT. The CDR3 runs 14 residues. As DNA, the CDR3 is TGTGCCAGCAGCGGCGGCGGGCTCTCCTACGAGCAGTACTTC. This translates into CASSGGGLSYEQYF.

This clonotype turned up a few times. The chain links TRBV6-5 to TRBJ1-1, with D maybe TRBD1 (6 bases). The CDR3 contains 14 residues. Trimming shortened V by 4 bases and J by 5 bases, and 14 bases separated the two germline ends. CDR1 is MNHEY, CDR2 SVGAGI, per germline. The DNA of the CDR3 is TGTGCCAGCAGTTCCGGGACACGGCTAACTGAAGCTTTCTTT. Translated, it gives CASSSGTRLTEAFF.

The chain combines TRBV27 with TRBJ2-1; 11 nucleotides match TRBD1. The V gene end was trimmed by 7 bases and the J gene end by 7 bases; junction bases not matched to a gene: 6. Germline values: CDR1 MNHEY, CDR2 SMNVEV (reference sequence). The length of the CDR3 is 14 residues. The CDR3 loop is CASTWGTGGNEQFF. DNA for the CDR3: TGTGCCAGCACCTGGGGGACAGGGGGAAATGAGCAGTTCTTC.

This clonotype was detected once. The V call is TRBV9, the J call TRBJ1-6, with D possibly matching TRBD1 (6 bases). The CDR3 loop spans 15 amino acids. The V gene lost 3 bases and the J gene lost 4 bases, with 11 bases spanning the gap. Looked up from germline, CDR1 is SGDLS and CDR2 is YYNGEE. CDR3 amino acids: CASSEHQGYNSPLHF. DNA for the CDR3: TGTGCCAGCAGCGAGCACCAGGGGTATAATTCACCCCTCCACTTT.

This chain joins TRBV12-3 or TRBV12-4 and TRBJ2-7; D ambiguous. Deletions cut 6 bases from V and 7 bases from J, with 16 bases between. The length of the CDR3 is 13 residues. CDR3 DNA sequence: TGTGCCAGCAGCCCTGGACCGCTGGGGGAGCAGTACTTC. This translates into CASSPGPLGEQYF.

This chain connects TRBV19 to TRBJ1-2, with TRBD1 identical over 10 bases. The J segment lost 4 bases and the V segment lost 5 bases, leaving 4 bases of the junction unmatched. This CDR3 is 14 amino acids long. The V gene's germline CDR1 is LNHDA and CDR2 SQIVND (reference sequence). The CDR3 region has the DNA TGTGCCAGTAGTCTCCGGGACAGGGGCTATGGCTACACCTTC. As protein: CASSLRDRGYGYTF.

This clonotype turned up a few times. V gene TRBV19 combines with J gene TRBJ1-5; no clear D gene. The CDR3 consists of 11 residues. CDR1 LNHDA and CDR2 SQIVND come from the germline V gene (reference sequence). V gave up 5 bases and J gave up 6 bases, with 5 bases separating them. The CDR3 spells CASSEGQPQHF. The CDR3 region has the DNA TGTGCCAGTAGTGAGGGTCAGCCCCAGCATTTT.

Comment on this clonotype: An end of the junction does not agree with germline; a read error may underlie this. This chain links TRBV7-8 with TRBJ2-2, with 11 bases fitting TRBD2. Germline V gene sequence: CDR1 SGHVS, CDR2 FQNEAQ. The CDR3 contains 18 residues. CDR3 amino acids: CANSLRALAGGPPGELFF. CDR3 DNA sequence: TGTGCCAACAGCCTTAGGGCATTAGCGGGAGGGCCGCCCGGGGAGCTGTTTTTT.

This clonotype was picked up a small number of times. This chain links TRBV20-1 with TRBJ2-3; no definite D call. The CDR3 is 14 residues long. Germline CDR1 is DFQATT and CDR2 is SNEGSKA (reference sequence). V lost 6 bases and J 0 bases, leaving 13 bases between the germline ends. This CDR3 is CSARRLASTDTQYF. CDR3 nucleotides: TGCAGTGCCAGGAGACTGGCTAGCACAGATACGCAGTATTTT.

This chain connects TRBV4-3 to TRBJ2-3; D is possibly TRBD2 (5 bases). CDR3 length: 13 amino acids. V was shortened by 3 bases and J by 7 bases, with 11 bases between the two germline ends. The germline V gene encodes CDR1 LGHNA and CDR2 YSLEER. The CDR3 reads CASSQAGSYTQYF. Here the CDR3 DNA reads TGCGCCAGCAGCCAGGCTGGGAGTTATACGCAGTATTTT.

The CDR3 DNA sequence: TGTGCCAGCAGGAACCCGAGACAGGGGCCGTCCGGGGAGCTGTTTTTT. It encodes CASRNPRQGPSGELFF. The chain carries TRBV6-1 and TRBJ2-2; 8 bases fit TRBD1. Germline V CDR1 and CDR2: MNHNS, SASEGT. The CDR3 consists of 16 residues. V trimming: 6 bases; J trimming: 6 bases; junction bases outside the gene matches: 12.

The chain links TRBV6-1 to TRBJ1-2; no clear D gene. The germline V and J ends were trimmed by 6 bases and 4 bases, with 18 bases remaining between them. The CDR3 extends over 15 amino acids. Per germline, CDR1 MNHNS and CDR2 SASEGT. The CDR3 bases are TGTGCCAGCAGCCTAAAAGTTGTACAGTCCTATGGCTACACCTTC. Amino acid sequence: CASSLKVVQSYGYTF.

CDR3 nucleotides: TGTGCCAGCAGCTGGACTAGCGGGAGGGTTGCAGATACGCAGTATTTT. Amino acid sequence: CASSWTSGRVADTQYF. The chain recombines TRBV2 with TRBJ2-3; 15 bases match TRBD2. Trimming cost V 6 bases and J 4 bases; bases outside gene matches: 5. Looked up from germline, CDR1 is SNHLY and CDR2 is FYNNEI. The CDR3 extends over 16 amino acids. The whole variable domain, remainder taken from reference TRBV2 and TRBJ2-3, is EPEVTQTPSHQVTQMGQEVILRCVPISNHLYFYWYRQILGQKVEFLVSFYNNEISEKSEIFDDQFSVERPDGSNFTLKIRSTKLEDSAMYFCASSWTSGRVADTQYFGPGTRLTVL.

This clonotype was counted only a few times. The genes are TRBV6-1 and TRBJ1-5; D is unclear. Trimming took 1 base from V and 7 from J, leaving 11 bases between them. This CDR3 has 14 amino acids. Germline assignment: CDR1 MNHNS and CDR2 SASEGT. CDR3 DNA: TGTGCCAGCAGTGAAGTTCCGGATGCGCAGCCCCAGCATTTT. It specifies CASSEVPDAQPQHF.

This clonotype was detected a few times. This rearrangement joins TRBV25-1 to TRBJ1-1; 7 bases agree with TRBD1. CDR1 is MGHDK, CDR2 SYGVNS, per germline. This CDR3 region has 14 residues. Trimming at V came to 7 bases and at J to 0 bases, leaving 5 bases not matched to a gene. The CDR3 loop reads CASNRQGMNTEAFF. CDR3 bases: TGTGCCAGCAACAGACAGGGAATGAACACTGAAGCTTTCTTT.